Here is one TCR beta chain with its context. The antigen is unknown. Method: immunoSEQ multiplex PCR; TCRdb's copy keeps in-frame clones and lacks some. The table records 10,000 or so clones, approximately 79% of them present only once. The sample is drawn from a study of tumor-infiltrating lymphocytes in localized non-small cell lung cancer. CDR1 and CDR2 (germline): MGHDK, SYGVNS. The V end lost 3 bases, the J end lost 3 bases, and 14 bases lay between the germline ends. This CDR3 is built from 16 residues. Study results and limitations: Different pieces of the same tissue went to different assays, confounding technical variation with intratumor heterogeneity.

The specimen was lung tumor tissue. J is TRBJ1-4 and V is TRBV25-1; D is ambiguous. The TCR sequence derives from a human donor with non-small cell lung cancer. CDR3 region: CASSDPTGRANEKLFF. The CDR3 DNA reads TGTGCCAGCAGTGACCCTACCGGGCGGGCTAATGAAAAACTGTTTTTT.